The 25 T cell receptor beta chains below were found in one sample sequenced in a study of CXCR3-negative and CXCR3-positive naive CD8 T cells. All TRB cDNA libraries came from 5' RACE performed with UMI labels. TCRdb reprocessed the 5' RACE reads and stores each CDR3 protein as one record, lacking DNA. This repertoire includes tens of thousands of distinct CDR3 sequences. Study-level findings and limits: Researchers report that CXCR3-positive naive cells carry more hydrophobic TRB CDR3s than CXCR3-negative naive cells.

What these receptors recognize is not known. Sequenced material: naive CXCR3+ CD8+ T cells from blood. Subset defined: CD45RO-CCR7+CD27+CD95- naive CD8+ T cells expressing CXCR3 (TNR3+). Every receptor here comes from a human donor in good health. Some clones in this sample may be carry-over from other donors' samples.

The V and J genes are TRBV6-5 and TRBJ1-1. Germline CDR1 and CDR2: MNHEY and SVGAGI. This CDR3 is 14 amino acids long. The CDR3 spells CASSYSRGGTEAFF.

The chain is built from TRBV29-1 and TRBJ2-7; TCRdb selects TRBD1, and the lack of DNA leaves this call unchecked. The CDR3 is 16 residues long. Germline V CDR1 and CDR2: SQVTM, ANQGSEA. CDR3 region: CSVEGHTGKPPYEQYF.

V usage is TRBV5-4 and J usage is TRBJ1-1; TCRdb selects TRBD1, and the lack of DNA leaves this call unchecked. Per the germline V gene, CDR1 is SGHNT and CDR2 is YYREEE (reference sequence). The CDR3 sequence is 13 residues long. The CDR3 region is CASSIRGYTEAFF.

The CDR3 protein is CASSPGVAADTQYF. The chain carries TRBV5-1 and TRBJ2-3; TCRdb lists TRBD2, though no DNA is available to test this call. This CDR3 contains 14 residues. Germline V CDR1 and CDR2: SGHRS, YFSETQ.

The V call is TRBV28, the J call TRBJ2-1; lacking DNA, the TRBD1 call made by TCRdb goes unchecked. Germline V lookup: CDR1 MDHEN, CDR2 SYDVKM. The CDR3 is 15 amino acids. CDR3 protein: CASSFGQGAYNEQFF.

The gene calls are TRBV7-9 and TRBJ2-1. CDR1 and CDR2 from the germline V gene are SEHNR and FQNEAQ (reference sequence). This CDR3 has 12 residues. CDR3 sequence reads: CASSLVTREQFF. The full variable domain, with the rest looked up from reference TRBV7-9 and TRBJ2-1, is DTGVSQNPRHKITKRGQNVTFRCDPISEHNRLYWYRQTLGQGPEFLTYFQNEAQLEKSRLLSDRFSAERPKGSFSTLEIQRTEQGDSAMYLCASSLVTREQFFGPGTRLTVL.

This chain joins TRBV12-3 or TRBV12-4 and TRBJ1-1; absent DNA, TCRdb's TRBD1 call cannot be checked. The CDR3 spans 15 residues. This CDR3 is CASSFSGHLNTEAFF.

The V and J genes are TRBV12-3 or TRBV12-4 and TRBJ2-7; TCRdb indicates TRBD1, and absent DNA this call remains unverified. CDR3 length: 13 residues. The CDR3: CASSWDGAYEQYF.

The rearrangement uses TRBV15 and TRBJ2-7; TCRdb picks TRBD1, but there is no DNA to check that call. This CDR3 contains 14 residues. Germline CDR1 reads LNHNV; CDR2 reads YYDKDF (reference sequence). The CDR3 is CATSIRTGFDRQYF.

The chain carries TRBV21-1 and TRBJ2-3; the TRBD1 assignment by TCRdb is unverifiable without DNA. TRBV21-1 is classified as a pseudogene. This CDR3 is 21 amino acids long. The chain's CDR3 is CASSKERVGTGKSGSTDTQYF.

The chain uses TRBV4-1 and TRBJ2-1. CDR3 size: 14 residues. Per germline, CDR1 MGHRA and CDR2 YSYEKL. CDR3 in amino acids: CASSQDFGGGEQFF.

The gene calls are TRBV6-4 and TRBJ2-1; the TRBD2 assignment by TCRdb is unverifiable without DNA. The CDR3 is 15 amino acids. Germline V lookup: CDR1 MRHNA, CDR2 SNTAGT. CDR3 in amino acids: CASSDSAGSYNEQFF.

The V gene is TRBV28, the J gene TRBJ2-5. Germline V gene lookup returns CDR1 MDHEN and CDR2 SYDVKM. CDR3 length equals 14 residues. The CDR3 region is CASSPLGSSETQYF.

This sequence joins TRBV9 and TRBJ1-1; TCRdb's D gene call, TRBD1, goes unchecked for lack of DNA. The length of the CDR3 is 17 residues. Looked up from germline, CDR1 is SGDLS and CDR2 is YYNGEE. This chain's CDR3 is CASSVAEADMTNTEAFF.

The chain recombines TRBV29-1 with TRBJ1-5; the D call of TRBD1 rests on TCRdb alone, since no DNA is present to check it. The CDR3 is made up of 14 amino acids. CDR1 is SQVTM, CDR2 ANQGSEA, per germline. The CDR3 sequence is CSVEVGTGNQPQHF.

V is TRBV12-3 or TRBV12-4 and J is TRBJ1-2; TCRdb's assignment of TRBD1 cannot be checked, as there is no DNA. The CDR3 has 14 residues. CDR3 region: CASSRPSGNYGYTF.

The chain couples TRBV7-9 to TRBJ2-5; TCRdb gives TRBD1 as the D gene, but with no DNA this cannot be confirmed. Germline CDR1 is SEHNR and CDR2 is FQNEAQ (reference sequence). This CDR3 has 14 residues. The CDR3 spells CASSLDRKQETQYF.

J is TRBJ2-2 and V is TRBV28. This CDR3 comprises 16 residues. Germline V gives CDR1 MDHEN, CDR2 SYDVKM. This chain's CDR3 is CASSLVALTNTGELFF.

The V gene is TRBV11-2, the J gene TRBJ2-5; the D call from TCRdb, TRBD2, cannot be confirmed without DNA. This CDR3 has 17 residues. The germline CDR1 and CDR2 sequences are SGHAT and FQNNGV. CDR3 in amino acids: CASSSGLRQRRQETQYF.

The V call is TRBV27, the J call TRBJ2-3; no DNA is available, so the TRBD2 call from TCRdb remains unchecked. The CDR3 spans 16 residues. CDR1 and CDR2 (germline): MNHEY, SMNVEV (reference sequence). The CDR3 here is CASSSTSSRFTDTQYF.

The chain uses TRBV5-1 and TRBJ2-3; TCRdb's D gene call, TRBD1, goes unchecked for lack of DNA. This CDR3 spans 15 amino acids. CDR1 and CDR2 (germline): SGHRS, YFSETQ. CDR3 in amino acids: CASSLRDRSTDTQYF.

This rearrangement joins TRBV3-1 to TRBJ2-1; the D call of TRBD1 rests on TCRdb alone, since no DNA is present to check it. This CDR3 region has 15 residues. CDR1 is LGHDT and CDR2 is YNNKEL in the germline V gene (reference sequence). CDR3 protein: CASRPGTDPYNEQFF.

The rearrangement joins TRBV19 to TRBJ2-7; lacking DNA, the TRBD2 call made by TCRdb goes unchecked. Germline loops: CDR1 LNHDA, CDR2 SQIVND (reference sequence). The CDR3 is made up of 13 amino acids. CDR3 region: CATSLAGRDEQYF.

The V gene is TRBV15, the J gene TRBJ1-5. The CDR3 is made up of 15 amino acids. In germline, CDR1 is LNHNV, CDR2 YYDKDF (reference sequence). The chain's CDR3 is CATSRRAMSNQPQHF. Variable domain in full (rest from reference TRBV15 and TRBJ1-5): DAMVIQNPRYQVTQFGKPVTLSCSQTLNHNVMYWYQQKSSQAPKLLFHYYDKDFNNEADTPDNFQSRRPNTSFCFLDIRSPGLGDTAMYLCATSRRAMSNQPQHFGDGTRLSIL.

The V call is TRBV5-4, the J call TRBJ1-1; the TCRdb call, TRBD1, lacks DNA for checking. This CDR3 comprises 15 residues. Germline V gives CDR1 SGHNT, CDR2 YYREEE (reference sequence). CDR3 protein: CASSPGQGRNTEAFF.